What follows are 9 T cell receptor beta chains derived from one specimen sequenced in a study of blood T cells in healthy people across ages. Primed by a sample-barcoded 5' primer and a J-beta primer mix, a second PCR proceeded for about 6 to 11 cycles. Using its own MiXCR run on the 5' RACE reads, TCRdb lists one record per CDR3 protein. The sample consists of about a million distinct CDR3 sequences, roughly two fifths of them appearing once. Sequenced input: blood. The source of these receptors is a man aged 18-30 years in good health.

This clonotype was counted a single time. The CDR3 DNA sequence: TGTGCCAGCACCGTGGTGGTTCTGAGGGAGACCCAGTACTTC. Its protein product is CASTVVVLRETQYF. The gene calls are TRBV12-3 or TRBV12-4 and TRBJ2-5; D is ambiguous. This CDR3 has 14 residues. V gave up 7 bases and J gave up 5 bases, with 17 bases separating them.

Turning to this clonotype: The junction departs from germline at one end; a sequencing error may be responsible. The chain couples TRBV15 to TRBJ1-2, with TRBD1 identical over 8 bases. The germline V gene encodes CDR1 LNHNV and CDR2 YYDKDF (reference sequence). This CDR3 contains 14 residues. The CDR3 sequence is CATSRTSDRADYTF. In DNA, the CDR3 is TGTGCCACTAGCAGAACCTCGGACAGGGCAGACTACACCTTC.

V usage is TRBV20-1 and J usage is TRBJ2-1, with 11 bases that match TRBD1. V gave up 3 bases and J gave up 6 bases; unmatched junction bases: 13. Germline values: CDR1 DFQATT, CDR2 SNEGSKA (reference sequence). The CDR3 is 17 residues long. The DNA for the CDR3 is TGCAGTGCTAGTGATTTGGCTAAGGACAGGGGGCTCAATGAGCAGTTCTTC. This gives the protein CSASDLAKDRGLNEQFF.

This sequence joins TRBV12-3 or TRBV12-4 and TRBJ2-3; D is perhaps TRBD2 (5 bases). The CDR3 contains 14 residues. The ends were cut back, 6 bases at V and 0 bases at J, with 10 bases in the middle. CDR3 sequence reads: CASSSSFSTDTQYF. CDR3 DNA sequence: TGTGCCAGCAGCTCTAGCTTCAGCACAGATACGCAGTATTTT.

The J gene is TRBJ1-1, the V gene TRBV20-1, with 8 bases aligning to TRBD1. The germline CDR1 and CDR2 sequences are DFQATT and SNEGSKA (reference sequence). CDR3 size: 14 residues. With V trimmed by 7 bases and J by 1 base, 8 bases remained unmatched. DNA of the CDR3: TGCAGTGTTAAGCAGGGGGCAGGGAACACTGAAGCTTTCTTT. Translation: CSVKQGAGNTEAFF.

The chain is built from TRBV7-9 and TRBJ2-4; 9 bases agree with TRBD1. Germline assignment: CDR1 SEHNR and CDR2 FQNEAQ (reference sequence). This CDR3 is built from 16 residues. V gave up 3 bases and J gave up 5 bases; unmatched junction bases: 8. The CDR3 DNA sequence: TGTGCCAGCAGCTTCCGAGGGGGACAGGGAGAAAACATTCAGTACTTC. It encodes CASSFRGGQGENIQYF.

This sequence joins TRBV20-1 and TRBJ2-7; the match to TRBD2 covers 12 bases. The germline CDR1 and CDR2 sequences are DFQATT and SNEGSKA (reference sequence). Germline trimming cut 6 bases from V and 1 base from J; bases unmatched to any gene: 4. CDR3 length: 14 residues. The CDR3: CSAPTSGGSYEQYF. The DNA of the CDR3 is TGCAGTGCGCCAACTAGCGGGGGGTCCTACGAGCAGTACTTC.

This clonotype has only a few counts. The chain couples TRBV4-1 to TRBJ2-3; 9 positions agree with TRBD2. The CDR3 sequence is 16 residues long. V gave up 4 bases and J gave up 3 bases; unmatched junction bases: 8. Germline V lookup: CDR1 MGHRA, CDR2 YSYEKL. The CDR3 nucleotides read TGCGCCAGCAGCCGACTAGCGGCAGGCCCTACAGATACGCAGTATTTT. It codes for CASSRLAAGPTDTQYF.

This clonotype was seen more than once but under ten times. V usage is TRBV7-2 and J usage is TRBJ2-3; TRBD2 matches 8 bases. Germline CDR1 SGHTA, CDR2 FQGNSA. The CDR3 consists of 16 residues. The V gene end was trimmed by 1 base and the J gene end by 2 bases; junction bases not matched to a gene: 5. The CDR3, as DNA: TGTGCCAGCAGCTTAGAGGGGACTAGGGCCACAGATACGCAGTATTTT. It yields the protein CASSLEGTRATDTQYF.